This TCR beta chain derives from a study of T and B cells in COVID-19 patients. At the level of the study: The recovered cohort's median age was about 34 years, versus about 63 years in active infection.

This CDR3 region has 10 residues. Per the germline V gene, CDR1 is GTSNPN and CDR2 is SVGIG (reference sequence). V was clipped by 6 bases and J by 5 bases, with 5 bases between them. Each TRB amplification used about 250-550 ng of genomic DNA from blood. General study points: Clonality of TRB repertoires was high in active COVID-19; recovery brought above-healthy diversity and richness. In COVID-19 patients, T cell receptor beta variable and joining gene use was reportedly strongly skewed.

As to this clonotype: Its antigen remains unknown.

Multiplex PCR with BIOMED2 TRB-A/B primer pools amplified TRB rearrangements. TCRdb recomputed calls from the multiplex PCR reads with MiXCR, one row per CDR3 protein. The data hold tens of thousands of distinct CDR3 sequences, with about 30% observed a single time. The receptor comes from a human donor who had recovered from COVID-19. Sequenced: blood. This chain connects TRBV30 to TRBJ1-3, with unresolved D. The CDR3 nucleotides read TGTGCCTGCCTGAGAAACACCATATATTTT. It is translated as CACLRNTIYF.